This T cell receptor (beta chain) appears in the sequencing data of a study of T cell responses to AZD1222 COVID-19 vaccine. At the level of the study: Researchers grouped second doses given at about 4 or about 12 weeks into one pool.

Study results and limitations: Repertoires were obtained solely post-peak T cell response. Of spike-specific TCRs, nearly half reportedly target regions left unmutated in variants.

Note on this clone: What it binds is unknown.

Repertoires were generated with immunoSEQ multiplex PCR, while TCRdb's copy carries only in-frame clones and drops some. This sample has 90,000 to 150,000 clones, with about 89% found just once. The sequence derives from an adult in good health. The sequencing used peripheral blood, collected on day 0 of AZD1222 vaccination.

DNA of the CDR3: TGTGCCAGCAGCTCCCAGGGTCCACGCTCCTACGAGCAGTACTTC. Amino acids: CASSSQGPRSYEQYF. The genes are TRBV7-9 and TRBJ2-7, with a weak D call TRBD1 (5 bases). From germline, CDR1 is SEHNR and CDR2 FQNEAQ (reference sequence). CDR3 length: 15 residues. Trimming took off 4 bases at V and 0 bases at J, with 13 bases between the two ends.